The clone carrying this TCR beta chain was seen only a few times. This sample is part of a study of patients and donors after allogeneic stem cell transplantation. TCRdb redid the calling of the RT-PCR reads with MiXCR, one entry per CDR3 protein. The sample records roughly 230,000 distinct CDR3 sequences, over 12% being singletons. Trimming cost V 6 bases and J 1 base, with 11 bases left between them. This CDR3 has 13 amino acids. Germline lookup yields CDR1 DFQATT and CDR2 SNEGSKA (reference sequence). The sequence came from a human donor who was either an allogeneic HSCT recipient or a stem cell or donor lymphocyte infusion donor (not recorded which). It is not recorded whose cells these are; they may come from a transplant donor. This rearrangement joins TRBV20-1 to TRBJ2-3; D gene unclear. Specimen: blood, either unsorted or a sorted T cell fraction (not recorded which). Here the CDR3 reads CSAPDTGTDTQYF. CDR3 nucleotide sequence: TGCAGTGCACCCGACACCGGCACAGATACGCAGTATTTT.